The next 7 T cell receptor beta chains were all read from a single sample in a study of beta chain features in type 1 diabetes (dated by TCRdb to the late 2010s). The library came from the immunoSEQ multiplex PCR assay. The High Capacity cDNA Reverse Transcription Kit was used to reverse transcribe all of the isolated RNA, meaning that expressed TCRB transcripts were what got sequenced. The clones in this table, taken by TCRdb from immuneACCESS, are in-frame only. Not every clone is retained; where verified, under half of the shortfall comes from an unresolved V gene, and the cause of the rest is unknown. The sample table holds roughly 240,000 clones, of which roughly 15% were seen once. The ten largest clones take up around 0.03% of the sample. Specimen: naive CD4+ T cells from blood. The sample's cell subset or site label is to be understood as: true naive CD4+ T cells. The receptors were gathered from a woman aged 40 to 49 in good health.

The sample holds a few counts of this clone. The chain recombines TRBV9 with TRBJ2-1; the match to TRBD1 covers 8 bases. Germline trimming cut 0 bases from V and 3 bases from J; bases unmatched to any gene: 2. The germline CDR1 and CDR2 sequences are SGDLS and YYNGEE. The CDR3 loop spans 15 amino acids. CDR3 nucleotide sequence: TGTGCCAGCAGCGTAGAAGGGACAGGCTACAATGAGCAGTTCTTC. Translated: CASSVEGTGYNEQFF.

This clone was found a few times. The rearrangement links TRBV7-2 to TRBJ2-5; no clear D. V was clipped by 0 bases and J by 7 bases, with 6 bases between them. The germline V gene encodes CDR1 SGHTA and CDR2 FQGNSA. The CDR3 extends over 12 amino acids. CDR3 sequence (DNA): TGTGCCAGCAGCTTAGCCCTCGGGACCCAGTACTTC. This encodes CASSLALGTQYF.

This clone was seen more than once but under ten times. The J gene is TRBJ2-1, the V gene TRBV5-4; TRBD2 agrees at 9 bases. Per germline, CDR1 SGHNT and CDR2 YYREEE (reference sequence). V dropped 2 bases and J dropped 6; count of bases not matched to a gene: 6. The CDR3 spans 15 residues. CDR3 DNA: TGTGCCAGCAGCTTTGGGACTAGCAGATCCAATGAGCAGTTCTTC. As protein: CASSFGTSRSNEQFF.

This clone was counted a single time. The chain joins TRBV2 to TRBJ2-7; 13 nucleotides match TRBD2. Germline V gene lookup returns CDR1 SNHLY and CDR2 FYNNEI. This CDR3 is built from 14 residues. V shed 5 bases, J shed 7 bases, and the junction held 5 bases outside the gene matches. The CDR3 DNA sequence: TGTGCCAGCAGTTTACTAGCGGGGGGGAAGGAGCAGTACTTC. Its translation is CASSLLAGGKEQYF.

This chain connects TRBV7-6 to TRBJ1-4; the D is unclear. Germline CDR1 SGHVS, CDR2 FNYEAQ. Trimming removed 5 bases from V and 10 bases from J, with 14 bases in between. This CDR3 region has 13 residues. The chain's CDR3 is CASSPHVEAKLFF. The DNA of the CDR3 is TGTGCCAGCAGCCCCCATGTGGAGGCAAAACTGTTTTTT.

This chain uses TRBV25-1 with TRBJ1-3; no firm D call. The germline V gene encodes CDR1 MGHDK and CDR2 SYGVNS. The V end was cut by 1 base, the J end by 1 base, with 8 bases between. This CDR3 comprises 15 residues. The CDR3 loop is CASSESSGSGNTIYF. The CDR3 bases are TGTGCCAGCAGTGAATCGTCGGGGTCTGGAAACACCATATATTTT.

CDR3 sequence reads: CASSLPSGENTDTQYF. CDR3 coding DNA: TGCGCCAGCAGCCTCCCTAGCGGGGAGAACACAGATACGCAGTATTTT. The V gene is TRBV5-1, the J gene TRBJ2-3; 9 bases fit TRBD2. V lost 4 bases, J lost 2 bases, and 8 bases stayed unmatched. This CDR3 is 16 amino acids long. The germline gives CDR1 SGHRS, CDR2 YFSETQ.